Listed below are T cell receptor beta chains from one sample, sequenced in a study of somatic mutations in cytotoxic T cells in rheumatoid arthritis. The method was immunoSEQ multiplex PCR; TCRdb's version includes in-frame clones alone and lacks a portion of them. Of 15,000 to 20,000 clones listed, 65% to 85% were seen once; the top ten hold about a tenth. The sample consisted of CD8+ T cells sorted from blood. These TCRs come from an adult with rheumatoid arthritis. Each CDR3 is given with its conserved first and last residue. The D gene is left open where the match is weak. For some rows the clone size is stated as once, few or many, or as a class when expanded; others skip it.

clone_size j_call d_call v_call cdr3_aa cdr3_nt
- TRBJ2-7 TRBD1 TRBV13 CASSLRDRLYEQYF TGTGCCAGCAGCTTACGGGACAGGCTCTACGAGCAGTACTTC
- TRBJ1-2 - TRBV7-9 CASSLDHGYTF TGTGCCAGCAGCTTAGACCATGGCTACACCTTC
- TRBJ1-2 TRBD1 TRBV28 CASVNYRGDNYGYTF TGTGCCAGTGTGAACTACAGGGGGGATAACTATGGCTACACCTTC
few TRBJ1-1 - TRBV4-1 CASSQGRVEAFF TGCGCCAGCAGCCAAGGGCGTGTTGAAGCTTTCTTT
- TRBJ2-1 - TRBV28 CASSLPSTGGSSYNEQFF TGTGCCAGCAGTTTACCATCGACAGGCGGAAGCTCCTACAATGAGCAGTTCTTC
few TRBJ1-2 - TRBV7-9 CASSLGSSNGYTF TGTGCCAGCAGCTTAGGGTCTTCGAATGGCTACACCTTC
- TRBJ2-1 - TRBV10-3 CAISAQGKALNNEQFF TGTGCCATCAGTGCTCAGGGAAAGGCCTTAAACAATGAGCAGTTCTTC
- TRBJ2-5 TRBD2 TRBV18 CASSPGTSDYQETQYF TGTGCCAGCTCACCCGGGACTAGCGACTACCAAGAGACCCAGTACTTC
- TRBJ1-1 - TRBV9 CASSVDLSENTEAFF TGTGCCAGCAGCGTAGATCTGTCAGAGAACACTGAAGCTTTCTTT
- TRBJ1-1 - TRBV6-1 CASSVKREAFF TGTGCCAGCAGTGTCAAGAGGGAAGCTTTCTTT
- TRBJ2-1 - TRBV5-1 CASSLSGPSYNEQFF TGCGCCAGCAGCTTATCGGGGCCCTCCTACAATGAGCAGTTCTTC
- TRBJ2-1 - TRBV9 CASSPPRYNEQFF TGTGCCAGCAGCCCCCCCCGATACAATGAGCAGTTCTTC
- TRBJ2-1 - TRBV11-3 CASSRTSYNEQFF TGTGCCAGCAGCCGGACCTCCTACAATGAGCAGTTCTTC
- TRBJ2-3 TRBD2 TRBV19 CASSPGGGWTDTQYF TGTGCCAGTAGCCCCGGGGGGGGCTGGACAGATACGCAGTATTTT
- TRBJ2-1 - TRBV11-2 CASSSLQGLQENEQFF TGTGCCAGCAGCAGTCTCCAGGGCCTTCAGGAGAATGAGCAGTTCTTC
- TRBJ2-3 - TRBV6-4 CASSDSSSGTQYF TGTGCCAGCAGTGACTCCAGCTCGGGTACGCAGTATTTT
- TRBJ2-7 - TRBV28 CASSSPQHDSIFTSYEQYF TGTGCCAGCAGTTCTCCCCAACATGACAGCATCTTTACCTCCTACGAGCAGTACTTC
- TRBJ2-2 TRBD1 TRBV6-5 CASSTGHTGELFF TGTGCCAGCTCGACAGGGCACACCGGGGAGCTGTTTTTT
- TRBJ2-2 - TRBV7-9 CATRTDTGELFF TGTGCCACCCGGACAGACACCGGGGAGCTGTTTTTT
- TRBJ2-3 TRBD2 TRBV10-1 CASSESLAGSTDTQYF TGCGCCAGCAGTGAGTCGTTAGCGGGCAGCACAGATACGCAGTATTTT
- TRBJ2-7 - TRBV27 CASSPAGGNSYEQYF TGTGCCAGCAGTCCGGCAGGGGGGAATTCCTACGAGCAGTACTTC
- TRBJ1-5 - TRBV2 CASSEGTFLDSNQPQHF TGTGCCAGCAGTGAAGGGACCTTTCTGGATAGCAATCAGCCCCAGCATTTT
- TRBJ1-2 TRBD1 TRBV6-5 CASSLNPGQGVYGYTF TGTGCCAGCAGTTTGAACCCGGGACAGGGGGTCTATGGCTACACCTTC
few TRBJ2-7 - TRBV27 CASSLRVSYEQYF TGTGCCAGCAGTTTGAGGGTCTCCTACGAGCAGTACTTC
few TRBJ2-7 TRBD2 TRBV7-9 CASSVRGGALYEQYF TGTGCCAGCAGCGTTCGCGGGGGGGCCTTGTACGAGCAGTACTTC
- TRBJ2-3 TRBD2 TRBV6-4 CASSAGGGTDTQYF TGTGCCAGCAGTGCGGGGGGGGGAACAGATACGCAGTATTTT
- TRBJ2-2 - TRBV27 CASSLASGGANTGELFF TGTGCCAGCAGTTTAGCGTCGGGGGGCGCGAACACCGGGGAGCTGTTTTTT
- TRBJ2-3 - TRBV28 CASRLYSTNTDTQYF TGTGCCAGCAGGCTATATTCCACTAACACAGATACGCAGTATTTT